One and the same sample provided the 20 T cell receptor beta chains below, sequenced in a study of blood T cells in healthy people across ages. Next came a second PCR, run for roughly 6 to 11 cycles, which used a sample-barcoded 5' primer along with a J-beta primer mix. Each CDR3 protein gets one entry after TCRdb re-called the 5' RACE reads with MiXCR. The sample records over 500,000 distinct CDR3 sequences, approximately 52% being singletons. Sequencing input: blood. The receptors were gathered from a woman older than 75 in good health.

The chain employs TRBV29-1 and TRBJ2-1; TRBD2 matches 11 bases. With 3 bases clipped from V and 5 bases from J, the junction kept 3 bases outside the gene matches. Per germline, CDR1 SQVTM and CDR2 ANQGSEA. The CDR3 covers 14 residues. The CDR3 region is CSVDRGLADNEQFF. For the CDR3, the DNA is TGCAGCGTTGACCGGGGACTAGCGGACAATGAGCAGTTCTTC.

V usage is TRBV9 and J usage is TRBJ2-4; 7 nucleotides agree with TRBD2. CDR3 length: 14 residues. The V segment lost 3 bases and the J segment 9 bases; nucleotides outside the gene matches: 9. Germline-derived CDR1 and CDR2 are SGDLS and YYNGEE. The CDR3 region has the DNA TGTGCCAGCAGCGACCGACCGACGGGGGGCATTCAGTACTTC. Protein sequence: CASSDRPTGGIQYF.

For this clonotype: The CDR3 ends on some other residue instead of the conserved phenylalanine or tryptophan, so this is likely a read error. The chain uses TRBV28 and TRBJ2-7; D is possibly TRBD1 or TRBD2 (6 bases each). Trimming took 1 base from V and 4 from J, leaving 17 bases between them. This CDR3 spans 16 amino acids. In germline, CDR1 is MDHEN, CDR2 SYDVKM. CDR3 protein: CASSLSSWRGAYEQYS. DNA of the CDR3: TGTGCCAGCAGTTTATCTAGTTGGAGGGGGGCTTACGAGCAGTACTCC.

Regarding this clonotype: A much more abundant neighbour one base away suggests this may be a read error. In DNA, the CDR3 is TGTGCCAGCAGTGAAATTGAGGCTACCGACGAGCAGTACTTC. It yields the protein CASSEIEATDEQYF. This chain joins TRBV25-1 and TRBJ2-7; D gene ambiguous. Looked up from germline, CDR1 is MGHDK and CDR2 is SYGVNS. The V end was cut by 2 bases, the J end by 5 bases, with 13 bases between. The CDR3 has 14 amino acids.

The chain links TRBV12-3 or TRBV12-4 to TRBJ2-5, with D tentatively TRBD2 (7 bases). The CDR3 is 15 residues long. V dropped 6 bases and J dropped 7 bases, with 21 bases sitting between them. CDR3 DNA: TGTGCCAGCAGCTCGACTAGCTGGGGGCTTGGGACCCAGTACTTC. It specifies CASSSTSWGLGTQYF.

This clonotype was seen repeatedly, ten times or more. This chain links TRBV27 with TRBJ2-6; perhaps TRBD1 as D (6 bases). The germline V gene encodes CDR1 MNHEY and CDR2 SMNVEV (reference sequence). The CDR3 is 15 amino acids. The V and J ends lost 5 bases and 2 bases respectively, with 10 bases between them. CDR3 residues: CASSNHRAGANVLTF. The CDR3 DNA follows: TGTGCCAGCAGTAACCACAGGGCTGGGGCCAACGTCCTGACTTTC.

About this clonotype itself: A junction boundary mismatches the germline segment, possibly from a read error. This chain joins TRBV12-3 or TRBV12-4 and TRBJ2-1; 10 bases agree with TRBD2. The CDR3 runs to 15 residues. The DNA for the CDR3 is TGTGCCAGCAGCCTTAGCGGGGGGCCATACAGTGAGCAGTTCTTC. Its translation: CASSLSGGPYSEQFF.

In this sample, this clonotype turned up a few times. The CDR3 here is CASSFRVSYEQYF. DNA for the CDR3: TGTGCCAGCAGTTTTCGGGTCTCCTACGAGCAGTACTTC. This chain links TRBV28 with TRBJ2-7; no firm D call. This CDR3 spans 13 amino acids. V lost 3 bases, J lost 0 bases, and 6 bases lay in between. Germline CDR1 MDHEN, CDR2 SYDVKM.

In its sample, this clonotype was seen many times. J is TRBJ2-5 and V is TRBV27, with TRBD1 matching 8 bases. Germline-derived CDR1 and CDR2 are MNHEY and SMNVEV (reference sequence). Unmatched junction bases numbered 4, after V lost 5 bases and J lost 5 bases. The CDR3 loop spans 13 amino acids. The CDR3 region has the DNA TGTGCCAGCAGTCCCCGGACAGGGGAGACCCAGTACTTC. Translation gives CASSPRTGETQYF.

At least ten counts were recorded for this clonotype. The rearrangement links TRBV25-1 to TRBJ1-2; the match to TRBD1 covers 8 bases. V lost 4 bases to trimming and J lost 3 bases; unmatched junction nucleotides: 10. This CDR3 comprises 16 residues. The germline CDR1 and CDR2 sequences are MGHDK and SYGVNS. The CDR3 is CASSGLDRESYYGYTF. As DNA, the CDR3 is TGTGCCAGCAGTGGATTGGACAGGGAGAGTTACTATGGCTACACCTTC.

This clonotype came up many times. This chain uses TRBV29-1 with TRBJ2-7, with a tentative D call TRBD2 (5 bases). Trimming took off 5 bases at V and 7 bases at J, with 12 bases between the two ends. Germline-derived CDR1 and CDR2 are SQVTM and ANQGSEA. The CDR3 length is 11 residues. CDR3 residues: CSVRETREQYF. In DNA, the CDR3 is TGCAGCGTTAGGGAGACTCGGGAGCAGTACTTC.

Comments on this clonotype: This may come from a read error, since a much larger clone is one base off. The V and J genes are TRBV7-9 and TRBJ2-1; perhaps TRBD2 as D (6 bases). The closer fit of TRBJ2-7 to the DNA end suggests the J call may be wrong. The CDR3 runs to 15 residues. Germline loops: CDR1 SEHNR, CDR2 FQNEAQ (reference sequence). The CDR3 sequence is CASSLELAPYNEQYF. CDR3 coding DNA: TGTGCCAGCAGCTTAGAACTAGCACCCTACAATGAGCAGTACTTC.

This clonotype occurred a few times. The genes are TRBV20-1 and TRBJ2-6; D is ambiguous. The CDR3 is 16 amino acids. Germline CDR1 and CDR2: DFQATT and SNEGSKA (reference sequence). V was trimmed by 1 base and J by 4 bases, leaving 14 bases between them. The CDR3 spells CSARARATEGANVLTF. CDR3 nucleotide sequence: TGCAGTGCTAGAGCTAGGGCAACGGAGGGGGCCAACGTCCTGACTTTC.

The chain has TRBV27 and TRBJ2-7; D is unclear. The V and J ends lost 1 base and 0 bases respectively, with 7 bases between them. Germline loops: CDR1 MNHEY, CDR2 SMNVEV (reference sequence). The CDR3 totals 14 residues. CDR3 DNA: TGTGCCAGCAGTTTATACGGCCCCTCCTACGAGCAGTACTTC. It translates to CASSLYGPSYEQYF.

This clonotype appeared many times. The chain couples TRBV5-1 to TRBJ2-3, with D unclear. Trimming removed 4 bases from V and 6 bases from J, with 21 bases in between. CDR1 is SGHRS, CDR2 YFSETQ, per germline. The CDR3 runs to 16 residues. The CDR3 protein is CASSQDRRPTPDTQYF. CDR3 sequence (DNA): TGCGCCAGCAGCCAGGACCGGAGACCTACGCCGGATACGCAGTATTTT.

The chain carries TRBV20-1 and TRBJ2-4, with TRBD2 identical over 8 bases. The J call is doubtful: the DNA matches TRBJ2-5 better. Germline CDR1 DFQATT, CDR2 SNEGSKA (reference sequence). The CDR3 length is 14 residues. CDR3 protein: CSARAGDLQETQYF. The CDR3 bases are TGCAGTGCTCGAGCGGGGGACCTCCAAGAGACCCAGTACTTC.

This clonotype was seen ten or more times. The V call is TRBV5-1, the J call TRBJ2-3; 7 positions match TRBD1. The CDR3 contains 15 residues. After removal of 4 bases from V and 9 bases from J, the junction contained 14 bases not matched to a gene. The germline gives CDR1 SGHRS, CDR2 YFSETQ. DNA for the CDR3: TGCGCCAGCAGCCCCACAATCTTCCCGGGACAGACGCAGTATTTT. Amino acid sequence: CASSPTIFPGQTQYF.

As to this clonotype: A much larger clone lies a single base off, so this may be a read error. The rearrangement links TRBV24-1 to TRBJ2-5; 8 bases match TRBD2. The CDR3 runs to 16 residues. Germline assignment: CDR1 KGHDR and CDR2 SFDVKD. CDR3 amino acids: CTTSDPASGYQETQYF. CDR3 sequence (DNA): TGTACCACCAGTGATCCGGCTAGCGGGTACCAAGAGACCCAGTACTTC.

A few counts support this clonotype. This CDR3 reads CASSLRGAEYEKLFF. The CDR3 coding sequence is TGCGCCAGCAGCCTCAGGGGCGCGGAATATGAAAAACTGTTTTTT. The chain has TRBV5-1 and TRBJ1-4, with D possibly matching TRBD1 (6 bases). Per germline, CDR1 SGHRS and CDR2 YFSETQ. CDR3 size: 15 residues. Trimming stripped 4 bases from V and 6 bases from J, with 16 bases between.

The chain joins TRBV11-1 to TRBJ2-7, with 9 positions matching TRBD2. CDR3 size: 16 residues. CDR1 and CDR2 (germline): SGHAT, FQDESV (reference sequence). V gave up 4 bases and J gave up 2 bases; unmatched junction bases: 9. CDR3: CASSSVAGDFTYEQYF. The CDR3 bases are TGTGCCAGCAGCTCGGTAGCGGGAGACTTCACCTACGAGCAGTACTTC.